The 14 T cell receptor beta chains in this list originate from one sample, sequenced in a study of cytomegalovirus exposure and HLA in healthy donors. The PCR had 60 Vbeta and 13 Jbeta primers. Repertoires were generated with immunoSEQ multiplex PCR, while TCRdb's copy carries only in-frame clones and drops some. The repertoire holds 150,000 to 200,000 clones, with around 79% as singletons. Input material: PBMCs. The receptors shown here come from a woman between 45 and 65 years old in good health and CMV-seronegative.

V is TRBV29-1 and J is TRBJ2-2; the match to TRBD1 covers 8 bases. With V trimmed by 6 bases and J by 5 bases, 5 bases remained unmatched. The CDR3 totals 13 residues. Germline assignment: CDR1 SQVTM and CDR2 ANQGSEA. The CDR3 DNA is TGCAGCGTAGACGGACAGGGAACCGGGGAGCTGTTTTTT. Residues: CSVDGQGTGELFF.

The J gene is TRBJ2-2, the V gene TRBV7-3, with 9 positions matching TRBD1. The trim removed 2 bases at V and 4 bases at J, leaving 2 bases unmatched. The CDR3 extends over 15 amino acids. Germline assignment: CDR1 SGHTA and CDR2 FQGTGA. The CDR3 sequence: CASSLGQGRTGELFF. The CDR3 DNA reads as TGTGCCAGCAGCTTAGGACAGGGGCGCACCGGGGAGCTGTTTTTT.

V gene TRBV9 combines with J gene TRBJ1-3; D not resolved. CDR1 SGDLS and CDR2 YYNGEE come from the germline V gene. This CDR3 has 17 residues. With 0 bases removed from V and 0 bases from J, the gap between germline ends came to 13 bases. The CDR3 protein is CASSVEEGRSSGNTIYF. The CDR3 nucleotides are TGTGCCAGCAGCGTAGAGGAGGGTAGGAGCTCTGGAAACACCATATATTTT.

In nucleotides, the CDR3 is TGTGCCAGTGTAAGAGGGGAGGGATACAATCAGCCCCAGCATTTT. Protein sequence: CASVRGEGYNQPQHF. The chain uses TRBV19 and TRBJ1-5; weak D call: TRBD1 (5 bases). Trimming removed 8 bases from V and 3 bases from J, with 17 bases in between. This CDR3 comprises 15 residues. Germline lookup yields CDR1 LNHDA and CDR2 SQIVND (reference sequence).

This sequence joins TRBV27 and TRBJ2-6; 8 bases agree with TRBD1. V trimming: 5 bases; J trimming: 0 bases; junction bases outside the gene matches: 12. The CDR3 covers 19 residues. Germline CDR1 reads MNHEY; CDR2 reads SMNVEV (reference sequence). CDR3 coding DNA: TGTGCCAGCAGTCCCAGGACAGGGAGTACAAGCTCTGGGGCCAACGTCCTGACTTTC. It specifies CASSPRTGSTSSGANVLTF.

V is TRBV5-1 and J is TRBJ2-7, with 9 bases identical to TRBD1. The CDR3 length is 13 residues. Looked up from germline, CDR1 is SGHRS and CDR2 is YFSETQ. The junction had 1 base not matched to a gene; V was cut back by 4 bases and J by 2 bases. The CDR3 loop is CASSRTGAYEQYF. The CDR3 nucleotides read TGCGCCAGCAGCCGGACAGGGGCCTACGAGCAGTACTTC.

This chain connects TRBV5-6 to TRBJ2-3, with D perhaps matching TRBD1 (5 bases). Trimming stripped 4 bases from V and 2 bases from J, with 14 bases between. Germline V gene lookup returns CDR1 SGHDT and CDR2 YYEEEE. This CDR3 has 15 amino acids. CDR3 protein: CASSPTQGFTDTQYF. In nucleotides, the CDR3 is TGTGCCAGCAGCCCTACTCAGGGATTCACAGATACGCAGTATTTT. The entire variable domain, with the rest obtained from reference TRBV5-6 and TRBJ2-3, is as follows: DAGVTQSPTHLIKTRGQQVTLRCSPKSGHDTVSWYQQALGQGPQFIFQYYEEEERQRGNFPDRFSGHQFPNYSSELNVNALLLGDSALYLCASSPTQGFTDTQYFGPGTRLTVL.

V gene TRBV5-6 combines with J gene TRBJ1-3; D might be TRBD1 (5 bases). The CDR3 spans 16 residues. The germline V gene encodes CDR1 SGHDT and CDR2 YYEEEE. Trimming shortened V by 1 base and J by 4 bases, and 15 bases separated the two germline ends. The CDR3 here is CASSLFSRGRGNTIYF. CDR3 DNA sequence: TGTGCCAGCAGCTTGTTTTCGCGGGGGAGGGGAAACACCATATATTTT.

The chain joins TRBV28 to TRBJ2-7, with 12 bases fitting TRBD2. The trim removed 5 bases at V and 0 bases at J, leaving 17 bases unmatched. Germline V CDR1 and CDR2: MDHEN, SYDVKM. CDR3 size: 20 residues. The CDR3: CASSPSPWPGTSGFSYEQYF. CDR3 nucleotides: TGTGCCAGCAGTCCTTCGCCATGGCCCGGGACTAGCGGGTTCTCCTACGAGCAGTACTTC.

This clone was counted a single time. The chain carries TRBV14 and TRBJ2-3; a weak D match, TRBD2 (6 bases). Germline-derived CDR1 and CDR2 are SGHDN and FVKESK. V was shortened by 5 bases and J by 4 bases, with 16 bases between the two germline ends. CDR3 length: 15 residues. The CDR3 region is CASSITGLLPDTQYF. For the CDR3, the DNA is TGTGCCAGCAGCATAACGGGACTTTTGCCAGATACGCAGTATTTT. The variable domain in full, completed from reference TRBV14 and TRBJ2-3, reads EAGVTQFPSHSVIEKGQTVTLRCDPISGHDNLYWYRRVMGKEIKFLLHFVKESKQDESGMPNNRFLAERTGGTYSTLKVQPAELEDSGVYFCASSITGLLPDTQYFGPGTRLTVL.

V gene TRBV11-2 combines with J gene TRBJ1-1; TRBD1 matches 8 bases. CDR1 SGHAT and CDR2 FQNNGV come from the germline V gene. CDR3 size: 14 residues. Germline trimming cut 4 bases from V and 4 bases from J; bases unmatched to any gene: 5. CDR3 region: CASSWTGRTTEAFF. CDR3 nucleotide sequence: TGTGCCAGCAGCTGGACAGGGAGGACCACTGAAGCTTTCTTT. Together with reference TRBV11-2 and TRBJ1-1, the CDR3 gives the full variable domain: EAGVAQSPRYKIIEKRQSVAFWCNPISGHATLYWYQQILGQGPKLLIQFQNNGVVDDSQLPKDRFSAERLKGVDSTLKIQPAKLEDSAVYLCASSWTGRTTEAFFGQGTRLTVV.

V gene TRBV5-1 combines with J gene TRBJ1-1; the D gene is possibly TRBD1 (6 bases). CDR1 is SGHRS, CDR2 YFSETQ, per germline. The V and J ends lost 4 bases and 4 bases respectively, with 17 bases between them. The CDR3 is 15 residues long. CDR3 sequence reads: CASSPEGRTATEAFF. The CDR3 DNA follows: TGCGCCAGCAGCCCAGAAGGACGGACAGCCACTGAAGCTTTCTTT.

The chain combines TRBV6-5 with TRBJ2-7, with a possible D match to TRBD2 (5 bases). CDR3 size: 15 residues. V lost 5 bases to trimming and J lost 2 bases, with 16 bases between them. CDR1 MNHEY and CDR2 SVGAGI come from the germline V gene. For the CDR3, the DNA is TGTGCCAGCAGTAGAGGAGCGGAGGTTCCCTACGAGCAGTACTTC. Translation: CASSRGAEVPYEQYF.

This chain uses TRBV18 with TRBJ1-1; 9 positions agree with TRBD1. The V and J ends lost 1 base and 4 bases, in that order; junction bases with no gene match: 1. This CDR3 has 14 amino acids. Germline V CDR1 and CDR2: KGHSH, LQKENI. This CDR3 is CASSPQGQGTEAFF. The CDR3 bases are TGTGCCAGCTCACCACAGGGACAGGGCACTGAAGCTTTCTTT.